This T cell receptor beta chain was sequenced for a study of T cells after posttransplantation cyclophosphamide. This clone was observed at least ten times. A marrow graft followed busulfan-fludarabine conditioning, with cyclophosphamide on days +3 and +4. Clones were sequenced by immunoSEQ multiplex PCR, and TCRdb holds only the in-frame ones, with some missing. This repertoire lists about 6,700 clones without singletons; 5.2% sits in the top ten. Sequences were derived from PBMCs, sampled after an allogeneic stem cell transplant with post-transplant cyclophosphamide. This receptor was taken from a male patient aged 25 to 39 who received an allogeneic stem cell transplant from an unrelated donor, was CMV-positive, and had acute and chronic GVHD. Some T cells may originate from the graft donor.

The CDR3 DNA follows: TGTGCCAGCACTAGGGACAGGATGAACACTGAAGCTTTCTTT. It yields the protein CASTRDRMNTEAFF. The genes are TRBV11-2 and TRBJ1-1, with 8 nucleotides matching TRBD1. Germline trimming cut 7 bases from V and 0 bases from J; bases unmatched to any gene: 4. The CDR3 is 14 amino acids. Germline CDR1 SGHAT, CDR2 FQNNGV.